A single TCR beta chain is shown here with its context. The data are from a study of identical twins. Germline V gene sequence: CDR1 DFQATT, CDR2 SNEGSKA (reference sequence). This CDR3 has 15 residues. Germline trimming cut 0 bases from V and 6 bases from J; bases unmatched to any gene: 7. MiXCR, applied by TCRdb to the 5' RACE reads, yields one record per CDR3 protein. Here the sample spans 570,000 or so distinct CDR3 sequences, more than 9% being singletons. These data also formed part of another study, on yellow fever vaccine responses in identical twins.

The receptor was isolated from a young woman in good health. The rearrangement joins TRBV20-1 to TRBJ2-2; the match to TRBD2 covers 7 bases. The source material was PBMCs. The CDR3 loop is CSARDLTSDAGELFF. The CDR3 DNA reads as TGCAGTGCTAGAGATCTTACTAGCGATGCCGGGGAGCTGTTTTTT.